One and the same sample provided the 25 T cell receptor beta chains below, sequenced in a study of blood T cell repertoires in COVID-19. TCRdb's table, derived via immunoSEQ multiplex PCR, lists solely in-frame clones and lacks some. The sample shows 150,000 to 200,000 clones, roughly 80% of them seen only once. Sequenced sample: peripheral blood. The receptors shown here come from a middle-aged man who had recovered from COVID-19.

This chain joins TRBV7-3 and TRBJ1-1, with D possibly being TRBD1 (5 bases). Trimming took off 5 bases at V and 1 base at J, with 11 bases between the two ends. The CDR3 covers 14 residues. Per the germline V gene, CDR1 is SGHTA and CDR2 is FQGTGA. This CDR3 is CASSQNGGNTEAFF. The CDR3 nucleotides are TGTGCCAGCAGCCAGAACGGGGGGAACACTGAAGCTTTCTTT.

The gene calls are TRBV4-1 and TRBJ1-3, with D maybe TRBD1 (6 bases). The CDR3 runs to 15 residues. The germline CDR1 and CDR2 sequences are MGHRA and YSYEKL. The V and J ends lost 3 bases and 3 bases respectively, with 12 bases between them. The CDR3 coding sequence is TGCGCCAGCAGCCACAAAGGGGGAGATGGAAACACCATATATTTT. This codes for CASSHKGGDGNTIYF.

The genes are TRBV9 and TRBJ1-5; D may be TRBD1 (5 bases). Germline V lookup: CDR1 SGDLS, CDR2 YYNGEE. The CDR3 sequence is 14 residues long. V was shortened by 0 bases and J by 7 bases, with 11 bases between the two germline ends. CDR3 coding DNA: TGTGCCAGCAGCGTAGGTACAGGTCTGCAGCCCCAGCATTTT. Amino acids: CASSVGTGLQPQHF. Drawing the rest from reference TRBV9 and TRBJ1-5, the complete variable domain is DSGVTQTPKHLITATGQRVTLRCSPRSGDLSVYWYQQSLDQGLQFLIQYYNGEERAKGNILERFSAQQFPDLHSELNLSSLELGDSALYFCASSVGTGLQPQHFGDGTRLSIL.

This clone was observed a few times. The CDR3 is CASSADGRRGNTGELFF. The DNA of the CDR3 is TGTGCCAGTAGTGCCGACGGGAGACGGGGGAACACCGGGGAGCTGTTTTTT. V and J are TRBV19 and TRBJ2-2; D is perhaps TRBD2 (6 bases). Trimming shortened V by 5 bases and J by 1 base, and 17 bases separated the two germline ends. CDR3 length: 17 amino acids. CDR1 and CDR2 (germline): LNHDA, SQIVND (reference sequence).

The genes are TRBV29-1 and TRBJ1-2; 8 nucleotides agree with TRBD1. Germline lookup yields CDR1 SQVTM and CDR2 ANQGSEA. CDR3 size: 13 residues. V shed 4 bases and J 0 bases; nucleotides not matched to a gene: 1. CDR3 DNA sequence: TGCAGCGTTGTGACAGGGGCTAACTATGGCTACACCTTC. This gives the protein CSVVTGANYGYTF. Supplemented by reference TRBV29-1 and TRBJ1-2, the full variable domain reads SAVISQKPSRDICQRGTSLTIQCQVDSQVTMMFWYRQQPGQSLTLIATANQGSEATYESGFVIDKFPISRPNLTFSTLTVSNMSPEDSSIYLCSVVTGANYGYTFGSGTRLTVV.

J is TRBJ2-7 and V is TRBV10-1, with a possible D match to TRBD2 (5 bases). The germline V gene encodes CDR1 WNHNN and CDR2 SYGVQD (reference sequence). The CDR3 sequence is 14 residues long. Between the trimmed V and J ends, which lost 4 bases and 0 bases, there was a span of 10 bases. The CDR3 bases are TGCGCCAGCAGTGCTTCGGGGTACTCCTACGAGCAGTACTTC. Its translation is CASSASGYSYEQYF.

V gene TRBV25-1 combines with J gene TRBJ1-6, with 7 bases aligning to TRBD1. V lost 3 bases, J lost 5 bases, and 7 bases stayed unmatched. CDR3 length equals 16 residues. The V gene's germline CDR1 is MGHDK and CDR2 SYGVNS. The CDR3 reads CASSDSRTGDNSPLHF. The CDR3 nucleotides are TGTGCCAGCAGTGACTCACGGACAGGCGATAATTCACCCCTCCACTTT.

This chain connects TRBV19 to TRBJ1-1, with D possibly TRBD1 on 6 matching bases. V was clipped by 2 bases and J by 4 bases, with 8 bases between them. The germline V gene encodes CDR1 LNHDA and CDR2 SQIVND (reference sequence). CDR3 size: 13 residues. The CDR3 DNA is TGTGCCAGTAGTATATCAGGGGTCACTGAAGCTTTCTTT. It translates to CASSISGVTEAFF.

V usage is TRBV10-3 and J usage is TRBJ2-4, with D possibly TRBD1 on 6 matching bases. This CDR3 is built from 16 residues. The ends were cut back, 1 base at V and 0 bases at J, with 10 bases in the middle. CDR1 and CDR2 (germline): ENHRY, SYGVKD. The CDR3 bases are TGTGCCATCAGTGAGTGGGGACAACTAGCCAAAAACATTCAGTACTTC. The encoded protein is CAISEWGQLAKNIQYF.

V and J are TRBV11-2 and TRBJ1-6; perhaps TRBD1 as D (5 bases). This CDR3 spans 15 amino acids. V lost 1 base, J lost 3 bases, and 7 bases lay in between. CDR1 and CDR2 from the germline V gene are SGHAT and FQNNGV. The CDR3 DNA reads TGTGCCAGCAGCTTAGCGGGGGGCTATAATTCACCCCTCCACTTT. Amino acid sequence: CASSLAGGYNSPLHF.

The V gene is TRBV27, the J gene TRBJ2-3; TRBD1 agrees at 8 bases. The germline V gene encodes CDR1 MNHEY and CDR2 SMNVEV (reference sequence). With 5 bases clipped from V and 3 bases from J, the junction kept 13 bases outside the gene matches. The CDR3 is 17 amino acids. CDR3 DNA sequence: TGTGCCAGCAGTCAACCCAACAGGGGGAAGGTAACAGATACGCAGTATTTT. Translated, it gives CASSQPNRGKVTDTQYF.

Worth noting for this clone: An end of the junction does not agree with germline; a read error may underlie this. The J gene is TRBJ2-3, the V gene TRBV5-4, with 9 bases aligning to TRBD2. This CDR3 has 15 amino acids. Germline lookup yields CDR1 SGHNT and CDR2 YYREEE (reference sequence). CDR3 in amino acids: CATSASGNPADTQYF. The CDR3 nucleotides are TGTGCCACCAGCGCTAGCGGGAATCCGGCAGATACGCAGTATTTT.

DNA for the CDR3: TGTGCCAGCAGCTTTCAGGTCGGCAGTTTTGGTGGCTACACCTTC. It specifies CASSFQVGSFGGYTF. The chain links TRBV5-4 to TRBJ1-2; no reliable D call. Trimming cost V 2 bases and J 7 bases, with 18 bases left between them. The CDR3 is made up of 15 amino acids. In germline, CDR1 is SGHNT, CDR2 YYREEE (reference sequence).

This chain uses TRBV5-3 with TRBJ2-3, with TRBD2 as a possible D gene (7 bases). TRBV5-3 belongs to the ORF category, with a function that is uncertain. The CDR3 is made up of 16 amino acids. The V end was cut by 4 bases, the J end by 4 bases, with 19 bases between. The CDR3 protein is CARSAAGGGSADTQYF. CDR3 bases: TGTGCCAGAAGCGCCGCCGGGGGCGGGAGCGCAGATACGCAGTATTTT.

The chain uses TRBV9 and TRBJ1-2; maybe TRBD1 (6 bases). CDR3 length: 14 amino acids. V was trimmed by 4 bases and J by 7 bases, leaving 17 bases between them. Germline values: CDR1 SGDLS, CDR2 YYNGEE. The CDR3 here is CASSTGTWSVGYTF. Written as DNA, the CDR3 is TGTGCCAGCAGCACCGGGACATGGTCCGTTGGCTACACCTTC. The variable domain in full, completed from reference TRBV9 and TRBJ1-2, reads DSGVTQTPKHLITATGQRVTLRCSPRSGDLSVYWYQQSLDQGLQFLIQYYNGEERAKGNILERFSAQQFPDLHSELNLSSLELGDSALYFCASSTGTWSVGYTFGSGTRLTVV.

The chain recombines TRBV28 with TRBJ2-7; D is possibly TRBD1 (5 bases). Trimming shortened V by 6 bases and J by 6 bases, and 15 bases separated the two germline ends. Germline V gene lookup returns CDR1 MDHEN and CDR2 SYDVKM. The CDR3 has 13 residues. CDR3 in amino acids: CASRSDLGAEQYF. In nucleotides, the CDR3 is TGTGCCAGCAGATCGGATCTAGGGGCCGAGCAGTACTTC.

This rearrangement joins TRBV27 to TRBJ2-3, with 7 bases lining up with TRBD2. CDR1 is MNHEY and CDR2 is SMNVEV in the germline V gene (reference sequence). The CDR3 length is 17 residues. The V and J ends lost 5 bases and 4 bases, in that order; junction bases with no gene match: 15. CDR3 residues: CASSPEWGGVWADTQYF. In DNA form, the CDR3 reads TGTGCCAGCAGTCCCGAGTGGGGGGGTGTTTGGGCAGATACGCAGTATTTT.

V and J are TRBV30 and TRBJ2-7, with D possibly being TRBD1 (5 bases). The length of the CDR3 is 14 residues. CDR1 is GTSNPN, CDR2 SVGIG, per germline (reference sequence). V was clipped by 4 bases and J by 0 bases, with 13 bases between them. CDR3 nucleotides: TGTGCCTGGAACAGGCAGGGTGGCTCCTACGAGCAGTACTTC. Residues: CAWNRQGGSYEQYF.

This clone was found a few times. The chain joins TRBV7-8 to TRBJ1-1, with unresolved D. CDR1 is SGHVS, CDR2 FQNEAQ, per germline. V lost 1 base to trimming and J lost 7 bases, with 16 bases between them. This CDR3 has 15 residues. The chain's CDR3 is CASSLEFVLGGEAFF. CDR3 in DNA: TGTGCCAGCAGCTTAGAGTTTGTACTTGGTGGTGAAGCTTTCTTT.

The V gene is TRBV19, the J gene TRBJ1-6; unclear D gene. CDR1 is LNHDA and CDR2 is SQIVND in the germline V gene (reference sequence). V lost 7 bases and J 7 bases, leaving 17 bases between the germline ends. The length of the CDR3 is 15 residues. The CDR3 DNA follows: TGTGCCAGTACCTTGGGCCAGCTTCGGAATTCACCCCTCCACTTT. It is translated as CASTLGQLRNSPLHF.

The DNA of the CDR3 is TGTGCCAGCAGCTTAGAGGGCCGATATAATTCACCCCTCCACTTT. Translation gives CASSLEGRYNSPLHF. J is TRBJ1-6 and V is TRBV11-2, with D unresolved. Looked up from germline, CDR1 is SGHAT and CDR2 is FQNNGV. Between the trimmed V and J ends, which lost 0 bases and 4 bases, there was a span of 7 bases. The CDR3 runs 15 residues.

This clone was counted a single time. V gene TRBV19 combines with J gene TRBJ2-7, with a weak D call TRBD1 (6 bases). The CDR3 contains 15 residues. The V end lost 3 bases, the J end lost 2 bases, and 14 bases lay between the germline ends. CDR1 and CDR2 (germline): LNHDA, SQIVND (reference sequence). The CDR3 sequence is CASSISEGQPYEQYF. The CDR3 bases are TGTGCCAGTAGTATTTCAGAAGGACAGCCCTACGAGCAGTACTTC. Based on the CDR3 plus reference TRBV19 and TRBJ2-7, the full variable domain is DGGITQSPKYLFRKEGQNVTLSCEQNLNHDAMYWYRQDPGQGLRLIYYSQIVNDFQKGDIAEGYSVSREKKESFPLTVTSAQKNPTAFYLCASSISEGQPYEQYFGPGTRLTVT.

The chain has TRBV3-1 (or the pseudogene TRBV3-2) and TRBJ2-3; 13 positions agree with TRBD2. The V gene's germline CDR1 is LGHDT and CDR2 YNNKEL (reference sequence). V trimming: 6 bases; J trimming: 2 bases; junction bases outside the gene matches: 11. CDR3 length: 18 residues. The CDR3 loop reads CASRPTSGRPGATDTQYF. In DNA form, the CDR3 reads TGTGCCAGCAGACCGACTAGCGGGAGGCCCGGGGCCACAGATACGCAGTATTTT.

This sequence joins TRBV29-1 and TRBJ2-1; 8 bases line up with TRBD1. CDR1 and CDR2 (germline): SQVTM, ANQGSEA. This CDR3 is built from 14 residues. The V and J ends lost 1 base and 9 bases, in that order; junction bases with no gene match: 8. The CDR3 bases are TGCAGCGTTGAAGCACAACAGGGGGTAGGTGAGCAGTTCTTC. Its translation: CSVEAQQGVGEQFF.

The J gene is TRBJ1-6, the V gene TRBV27, with D possibly matching TRBD1 (6 bases). The CDR3 loop spans 14 amino acids. Germline values: CDR1 MNHEY, CDR2 SMNVEV (reference sequence). The ends were cut back, 3 bases at V and 10 bases at J, with 13 bases in the middle. CDR3 sequence (DNA): TGTGCCAGCAGTTTTGGGGGGGGGCACTCACCCCTCCACTTT. It translates to CASSFGGGHSPLHF.